This T cell receptor beta chain was profiled in a study of synovial regulatory T cells in juvenile arthritis. Method: immunoSEQ multiplex PCR; TCRdb's copy keeps in-frame clones and lacks some. The listing records about 10,000 clones. Per the germline V gene, CDR1 is MGHRA and CDR2 is YSYEKL. This CDR3 is 17 amino acids long. Nucleotide data are not available. Material: Treg cells from blood. Subset denoted: remaining (HLA-DR-negative) circulating blood Treg cells. J is TRBJ1-3 and V is TRBV4-1. This clonotype originated in a donor under 30 with juvenile idiopathic arthritis. CDR3 in amino acids: CASSQVPSAGPGNTIYF.